Described below is a single TCR beta chain sequence and its context. The CDR3 covers 13 residues. The junction had 2 bases not matched to a gene; V was cut back by 4 bases and J by 4 bases. Germline V CDR1 and CDR2: SEHNR, FQNEAQ (reference sequence). The data belong to a study of shared clonotypes between healthy human individuals. Study-wide background: Per donor, three plates held CD4 naive cells, three held CD4 memory, two held CD8 naive and one held CD8 memory.

None of the donors, who were healthy HIV-negative adults, had recently had acute infections or vaccinations. CD4+ cells yielded CD45RA+ naive and CD45RA-negative memory subsets. The data were produced by immunoSEQ multiplex PCR, yet TCRdb's version contains in-frame clones alone and is incomplete. The sample consists of some 500,000 clones, less than 96% of them appearing once. The receptor was derived from a woman in her 30s in good health. This chain uses TRBV7-9 with TRBJ1-1, with 8 bases that match TRBD1. Sequenced material: naive CD4+ T cells sorted from blood. Subset in this sample: CD45RA+ positively selected. CDR3 sequence reads: CASSSQGGTEAFF. CDR3 sequence (DNA): TGTGCCAGCAGCTCACAGGGGGGCACTGAAGCTTTCTTT.